This T cell receptor (beta chain) was captured by sequencing in a study of early T cells in non-severe SARS-CoV-2 infection. The CDR3 is made up of 15 amino acids. Trimming took 4 bases from V and 5 from J; bases not matched to a gene: 6. Per germline, CDR1 KGHSH and CDR2 LQKENI. TCRdb fed the 5' RACE reads into MiXCR, producing one record per CDR3 protein. The sample consists of approximately 50,000 distinct CDR3 sequences, around 7.7% of them appearing once. The gene calls are TRBV18 and TRBJ2-4, with 9 positions matching TRBD1. Sequenced sample: whole blood. This clonotype was sampled from an adult who was a healthcare worker with PCR-confirmed SARS-CoV-2 infection or an uninfected control (not recorded which). The CDR3: CASSLVWTGENIQYF. The CDR3 DNA sequence: TGTGCCAGCTCACTAGTATGGACAGGGGAAAACATTCAGTACTTC. Full variable domain (missing parts from reference TRBV18 and TRBJ2-4): NAGVMQNPRHLVRRRGQEARLRCSPMKGHSHVYWYRQLPEEGLKFMVYLQKENIIDESGMPKERFSAEFPKEGPSILRIQQVVRGDSAAYFCASSLVWTGENIQYFGAGTRLSVL.